This T cell receptor beta chain was sequenced in a study of T cells after yellow fever vaccination. TCRdb processed the 5' RACE reads anew with MiXCR; each CDR3 protein has one entry. Seen here are roughly 310,000 distinct CDR3 sequences, 8.7% observed once, and the top ten hold approximately 18%. V gave up 1 base and J gave up 2 bases; unmatched junction bases: 2. This CDR3 is built from 15 residues. The germline gives CDR1 SGHTA, CDR2 FQGNSA. This clonotype has just a few counts. The J gene is TRBJ2-1, the V gene TRBV7-2; the match to TRBD2 covers 7 bases. Here the sequenced sample was PBMCs, taken on the day of the first yellow fever vaccination. The source of this sequence is a young man who received the YFV17D yellow fever vaccine. CDR3 nucleotide sequence: TGTGCCAGCAGCTTAGTTGGGACTACCTACAATGAGCAGTTCTTC. Its protein product is CASSLVGTTYNEQFF.